These 19 T cell receptor beta chains originate from one sample sequenced in a study of a mutant IDH1 vaccine in newly diagnosed glioma. This table comes from immunoSEQ multiplex PCR, and its TCRdb copy is limited to in-frame clones, with some not included. This sample has 50,000 to 70,000 clones; approximately 84% occur once, and the top ten carry about 14%. The time point here: week 23, last vaccination. Alongside topical imiquimod, each dose of vaccine comprised 300 ug of mutant IDH1 20-mer peptide. No antigen is known for these receptors. Sequences were derived from PBMCs, sampled from a glioma patient whose treatment included an IDH1 peptide vaccine. The source of these receptors is a man between 18 and 35 years old with glioma.

This clone was seen once. The chain combines TRBV7-2 with TRBJ1-2, with TRBD1 as a possible D gene (6 bases). Germline CDR1 and CDR2: SGHTA and FQGNSA. Trimming took off 5 bases at V and 6 bases at J, with 13 bases between the two ends. The CDR3 extends over 13 amino acids. The CDR3 reads CASSLTGNDGYTF. In DNA form, the CDR3 reads TGTGCCAGCAGCCTTACAGGGAATGATGGCTACACCTTC.

This chain connects TRBV13 to TRBJ1-1, with 8 bases lining up with TRBD1. With V trimmed by 5 bases and J by 1 base, 6 bases remained unmatched. The CDR3 runs to 15 residues. Looked up from germline, CDR1 is PRHDT and CDR2 is FYEKMQ (reference sequence). CDR3 DNA: TGTGCCAGCAGCCCTCGGACAGGGTGGAACACTGAAGCTTTCTTT. Its protein product is CASSPRTGWNTEAFF. Combining the CDR3 with reference TRBV13 and TRBJ1-1 gives the whole variable domain AAGVIQSPRHLIKEKRETATLKCYPIPRHDTVYWYQQGPGQDPQFLISFYEKMQSDKGSIPDRFSAQQFSDYHSELNMSSLELGDSALYFCASSPRTGWNTEAFFGQGTRLTVV.

The sample holds one count of this clone. V and J are TRBV5-5 and TRBJ2-7; 9 nucleotides align to TRBD1. The CDR3 is 13 amino acids. The germline gives CDR1 SGHKS, CDR2 YYEKEE (reference sequence). V shed 4 bases, J shed 4 bases, and the junction held 3 bases outside the gene matches. DNA for the CDR3: TGTGCCAGCAGCCCACAGGGGGCTTACGAGCAGTACTTC. Translation: CASSPQGAYEQYF.

The V call is TRBV7-8, the J call TRBJ1-2; TRBD1 might be the D (5 bases). The CDR3 length is 16 residues. The V gene's germline CDR1 is SGHVS and CDR2 FQNEAQ. The V gene lost 5 bases and the J gene lost 0 bases, with 16 bases spanning the gap. CDR3 DNA sequence: TGTGCCAGCAGCCCGCTGACAGCCCAAACTAACTATGGCTACACCTTC. Its protein is CASSPLTAQTNYGYTF.

To note about this clone: One end of the junction varies from germline; a read error may be responsible. The rearrangement joins TRBV29-1 to TRBJ2-7; 10 bases are a match to TRBD1. Per germline, CDR1 SQVTM and CDR2 ANQGSEA. The CDR3 covers 15 residues. The CDR3 DNA follows: TGCAGCGTCGAAGAAGGGGGACAGGGGATCTACGAGCAGTACTTC. Translating it yields CSVEEGGQGIYEQYF.

The rearrangement links TRBV10-3 to TRBJ2-2; 7 positions agree with TRBD2. Germline-derived CDR1 and CDR2 are ENHRY and SYGVKD. The CDR3 totals 18 residues. With V trimmed by 3 bases and J by 5 bases, 15 bases remained unmatched. The CDR3 DNA reads as TGTGCCATCAGTGACTCATTTAGGGAGGGAGGAGGAACCGGGGAGCTGTTTTTT. As protein: CAISDSFREGGGTGELFF.

The V gene is TRBV2, the J gene TRBJ1-3, with D unresolved. Looked up from germline, CDR1 is SNHLY and CDR2 is FYNNEI. V shed 2 bases and J shed 9 bases, with 14 bases lying between them. The CDR3 spans 14 residues. As DNA, the CDR3 is TGTGCCAGCAGTGAACCGCCTTCCGAAGGCACCATATATTTT. Residues: CASSEPPSEGTIYF.

The chain employs TRBV5-1 and TRBJ2-7; 12 positions agree with TRBD1. Germline-derived CDR1 and CDR2 are SGHRS and YFSETQ. The length of the CDR3 is 16 residues. Unmatched junction bases numbered 6, after V lost 4 bases and J lost 1 base. The CDR3 sequence: CASSLGQGAWSYEQYF. CDR3 bases: TGCGCCAGCAGCCTGGGACAGGGGGCATGGTCCTACGAGCAGTACTTC.

The chain uses TRBV6-6 and TRBJ1-2; D not resolved. Trimming left V 6 bases short and J 5 bases short, with 13 bases between. Germline V gene sequence: CDR1 MNHNY, CDR2 SVGAGI (reference sequence). The CDR3 is 13 amino acids. CDR3 loop: CASSLAQGYGYTF. As DNA, the CDR3 is TGTGCCAGCAGCTTGGCTCAAGGGTATGGCTACACCTTC.

The rearrangement joins TRBV9 to TRBJ1-5; 8 nucleotides agree with TRBD1. This CDR3 is built from 20 residues. Germline CDR1 reads SGDLS; CDR2 reads YYNGEE. J gave up 7 bases and V 0 bases, and 21 bases lay outside the gene matches. CDR3: CASSVGRARQGKLEDQPQHF. DNA for the CDR3: TGTGCCAGCAGCGTAGGAAGAGCGAGACAGGGGAAGTTAGAGGACCAGCCCCAGCATTTT.

The rearrangement joins TRBV6-6 to TRBJ1-2; 9 nucleotides line up with TRBD1. Losses at the gene ends were 6 bases for V and 4 bases for J; bases not matched to a gene: 9. The germline V gene encodes CDR1 MNHNY and CDR2 SVGAGI (reference sequence). The CDR3 consists of 15 residues. CDR3 residues: CASSWTGQGFYGYTF. The CDR3 DNA reads TGTGCCAGCAGCTGGACGGGACAGGGTTTCTATGGCTACACCTTC.

This clone came up once. The chain carries TRBV7-8 and TRBJ2-7, with 9 bases fitting TRBD2. The CDR3 has 15 residues. CDR1 is SGHVS, CDR2 FQNEAQ, per germline. With V trimmed by 5 bases and J by 3 bases, 8 bases remained unmatched. The CDR3 bases are TGTGCCAGCAGCCTACGACTAGCGGTAAACTACGAGCAGTACTTC. Protein: CASSLRLAVNYEQYF. Supplemented by reference TRBV7-8 and TRBJ2-7, the full variable domain reads GAGVSQSPRYKVAKRGQDVALRCDPISGHVSLFWYQQALGQGPEFLTYFQNEAQLDKSGLPSDRFFAERPEGSVSTLKIQRTQQEDSAVYLCASSLRLAVNYEQYFGPGTRLTVT.

The V and J genes are TRBV27 and TRBJ2-1; D is perhaps TRBD1 or TRBD2 (5 bases each). CDR3 length equals 15 residues. V was cut by 5 bases and J by 6 bases, with 17 bases left in between. Germline V CDR1 and CDR2: MNHEY, SMNVEV (reference sequence). The CDR3 reads CASSPYKGRANEQFF. The CDR3 nucleotides are TGTGCCAGCAGTCCGTACAAGGGACGGGCCAATGAGCAGTTCTTC.

The chain has TRBV7-2 and TRBJ1-1; D might be TRBD1 (5 bases). In germline, CDR1 is SGHTA, CDR2 FQGNSA. The CDR3 is 15 residues long. The V and J ends lost 2 bases and 10 bases respectively, with 20 bases between them. CDR3 sequence reads: CASSLIGREKIGAFF. The CDR3 DNA follows: TGTGCCAGCAGCTTAATTGGCAGGGAGAAGATCGGAGCTTTCTTT.

V gene TRBV30 combines with J gene TRBJ2-2; tentative D call: TRBD2 (6 bases). V lost 0 bases, J lost 4 bases, and 15 bases lay in between. The germline V gene has CDR1 GTSNPN and CDR2 SVGIG (reference sequence). There are 16 residues in the CDR3. In DNA form, the CDR3 reads TGTGCCTGGAGTGTACGGAGGGTGCCGGGCACCGGGGAGCTGTTTTTT. It specifies CAWSVRRVPGTGELFF.

V is TRBV6-6 and J is TRBJ1-1; TRBD1 might be the D (5 bases). V was cut by 10 bases and J by 0 bases, with 15 bases left in between. This CDR3 is built from 14 residues. In germline, CDR1 is MNHNY, CDR2 SVGAGI (reference sequence). CDR3 sequence: CATTPDTVNTEAFF. Written as DNA, the CDR3 is TGTGCCACCACCCCGGACACCGTGAACACTGAAGCTTTCTTT.

This chain links TRBV6-1 with TRBJ1-2; weak D call: TRBD1 (5 bases). The CDR3 spans 15 residues. Germline CDR1 is MNHNS and CDR2 is SASEGT. Trimming left V 1 base short and J 1 base short, with 10 bases between. CDR3 nucleotide sequence: TGTGCCAGCAGTGAAGGACAGTTTATTAACTATGGCTACACCTTC. This codes for CASSEGQFINYGYTF.

This clone was counted a few times. The rearrangement uses TRBV6-5 and TRBJ1-1; 7 nucleotides line up with TRBD1. The CDR3 consists of 15 residues. Germline V gene data show CDR1 as MNHEY and CDR2 as SVGAGI. With V trimmed by 6 bases and J by 5 bases, 12 bases remained unmatched. Written as DNA, the CDR3 is TGTGCCAGCAGGGGAGACAGGGCTATAAGGACTGAAGCTTTCTTT. Protein product: CASRGDRAIRTEAFF.

This clone was seen once. The V call is TRBV4-3, the J call TRBJ1-3, with a tentative D call TRBD1 (5 bases). CDR3 length: 15 residues. The V gene lost 0 bases and the J gene lost 4 bases, with 10 bases spanning the gap. CDR1 and CDR2 from the germline V gene are LGHNA and YSLEER. Here the CDR3 DNA reads TGCGCCAGCAGCCAAGATCCAGGGATGGGAAACACCATATATTTT. This encodes CASSQDPGMGNTIYF.